This TCR beta chain originates from a study of Graves' ophthalmopathy and Graves' hyperthyroidism. The sample holds a few counts of this clonotype. This CDR3 comprises 19 residues. J gave up 4 bases and V 2 bases, and 19 bases lay outside the gene matches. The germline CDR1 and CDR2 sequences are DFQATT and SNEGSKA (reference sequence). Amplifying from RNA transcripts, the study obtained TCR beta CDR3 regions. A first-round RT-PCR used HTBI primers, followed by a second-round multiplex PCR. MiXCR, applied by TCRdb to the multiplex PCR reads, yields one record per CDR3 protein. The data hold over a million distinct CDR3 sequences, with 36% observed a single time.

The sample was peripheral blood or thyroid tissue (not recorded which). The TCR was taken from an adult man with Graves' hyperthyroidism. The chain couples TRBV20-1 to TRBJ2-5; 10 bases agree with TRBD2. The CDR3 here is CSARPIGTSATGRAETQYF. In DNA form, the CDR3 reads TGCAGTGCTAGACCGATCGGGACTAGCGCGACAGGACGTGCAGAGACCCAGTACTTC.